This TCR beta chain was recovered during a study of T cell responses to AZD1222 COVID-19 vaccine. In regard to this clone: Antigen specificity is unknown.

This table comes from immunoSEQ multiplex PCR, and its TCRdb copy is limited to in-frame clones, with some not included. The repertoire has a few hundred thousand clones, over 85% of them found once; the top ten carry about 0.5%. Study-wide points: Seropositive status at baseline applied to only a handful of AZD1222 recipients.

The source was peripheral blood, collected on day 0 of AZD1222 vaccination. This sequence was found in an adult in good health.

CDR3 in DNA: TGTGCCAGCAGCTTGGATTCCGTCCTAGGACTAGCGGGCTACGGGCAGTTCTTC. This translates into CASSLDSVLGLAGYGQFF. V usage is TRBV5-5 and J usage is TRBJ2-1; 11 positions match TRBD2. Per germline, CDR1 SGHKS and CDR2 YYEKEE (reference sequence). This CDR3 has 18 residues. V lost 0 bases and J lost 12; bases outside the gene matches: 17.